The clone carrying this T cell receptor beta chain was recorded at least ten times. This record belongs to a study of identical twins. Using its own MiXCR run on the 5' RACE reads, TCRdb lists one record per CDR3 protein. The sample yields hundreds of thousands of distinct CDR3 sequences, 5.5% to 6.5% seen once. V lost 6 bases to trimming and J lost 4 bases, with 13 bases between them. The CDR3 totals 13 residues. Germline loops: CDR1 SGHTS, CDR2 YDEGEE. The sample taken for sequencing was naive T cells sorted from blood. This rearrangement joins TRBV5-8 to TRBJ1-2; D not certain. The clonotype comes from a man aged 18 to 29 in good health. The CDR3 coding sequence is TGTGCCAGCACCCTACGTCTGATCTATGGCTACACCTTC. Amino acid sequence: CASTLRLIYGYTF. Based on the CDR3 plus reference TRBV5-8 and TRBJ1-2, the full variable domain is EAGVTQSPTHLIKTRGQQATLRCSPISGHTSVYWYQQALGLGLQFLLWYDEGEERNRGNFPPRFSGRQFPNYSSELNVNALELEDSALYLCASTLRLIYGYTFGSGTRLTVV.